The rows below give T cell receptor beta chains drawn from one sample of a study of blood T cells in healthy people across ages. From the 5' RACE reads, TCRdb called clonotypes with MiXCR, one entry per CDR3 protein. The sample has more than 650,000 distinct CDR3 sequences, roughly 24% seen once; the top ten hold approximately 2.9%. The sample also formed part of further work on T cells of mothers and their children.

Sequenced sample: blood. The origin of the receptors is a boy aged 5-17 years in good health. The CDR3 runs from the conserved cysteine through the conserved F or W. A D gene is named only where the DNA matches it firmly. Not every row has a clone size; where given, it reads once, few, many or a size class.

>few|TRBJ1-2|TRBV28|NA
CASSLNGAYGYTF
TGTGCCAGCAGTTTAAACGGAGCCTATGGCTACACCTTC
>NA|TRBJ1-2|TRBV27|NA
CASSLSGHYGYTF
TGTGCCAGCAGTTTGAGCGGGCACTATGGCTACACCTTC
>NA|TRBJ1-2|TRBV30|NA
CAWNLGQYGYTF
TGTGCCTGGAACCTAGGACAGTATGGCTACACCTTC
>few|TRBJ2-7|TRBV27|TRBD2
CASSPSGTRSWEQYF
TGTGCCAGCAGTCCATCCGGGACTAGAAGTTGGGAGCAGTACTTC
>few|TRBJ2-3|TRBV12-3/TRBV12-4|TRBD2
CASSFSPGLAGVGTQYF
TGTGCCAGCAGTTTCAGTCCCGGGCTAGCGGGGGTTGGCACGCAGTATTTT
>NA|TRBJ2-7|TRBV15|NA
CATSTREEQYF
TGTGCCACCAGCACACGAGAAGAGCAGTACTTC
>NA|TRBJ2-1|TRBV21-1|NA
CASSPCAAYIYNEQFF
TGTGCCAGCAGCCCGTGCGCCGCTTATATCTACAATGAGCAGTTCTTC
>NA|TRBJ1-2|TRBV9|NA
CASSVGAARGYTF
TGTGCCAGCAGCGTAGGGGCAGCTCGGGGCTACACCTTC
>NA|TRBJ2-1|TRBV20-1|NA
CSVYGGEQFF
TGCAGTGTTTACGGTGGAGAGCAGTTCTTC
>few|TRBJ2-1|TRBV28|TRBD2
CATGNSGGAEDEQFF
TGTGCGACGGGAAATAGCGGGGGGGCTGAGGATGAGCAGTTCTTC
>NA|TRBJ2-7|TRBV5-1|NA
CASSTGGGFYEQYF
TGCGCCAGCAGCACAGGGGGGGGTTTCTACGAGCAGTACTTC
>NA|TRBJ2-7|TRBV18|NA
CASSPPAGIHEQYF
TGTGCCAGCTCACCACCAGCTGGGATTCACGAGCAGTACTTC
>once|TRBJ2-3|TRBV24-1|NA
CATSDLNRVDTQYF
TGTGCCACCAGTGATTTGAACAGGGTAGATACGCAGTATTTT
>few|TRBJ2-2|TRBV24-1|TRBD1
CATSDAGTGGTGELFF
TGTGCCACCAGTGATGCCGGGACAGGGGGCACCGGGGAGCTGTTTTTT
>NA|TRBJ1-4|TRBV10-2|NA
CASSGGSTNEKLFF
TGCGCCTCCAGTGGGGGGTCAACTAATGAAAAACTGTTTTTT
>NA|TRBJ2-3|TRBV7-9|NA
CASSAGLSTDTQYF
TGTGCCAGCAGTGCGGGGCTTAGCACAGATACGCAGTATTTT
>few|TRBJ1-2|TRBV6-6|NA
CASSPSSSYGYTF
TGTGCCAGCTCACCGTCCAGCTCCTATGGCTACACCTTC
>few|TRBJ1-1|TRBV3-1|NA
CASSSSRGDTEAFF
TGTGCCAGCAGCTCTTCAAGGGGAGACACTGAAGCTTTCTTT
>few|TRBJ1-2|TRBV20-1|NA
CSAGHSGNYGYTF
TGCAGTGCTGGTCATTCGGGCAACTATGGCTACACCTTC
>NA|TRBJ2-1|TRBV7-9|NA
CASSLRRRGNEQFF
TGTGCCAGCAGCTTGCGACGGCGGGGTAATGAGCAGTTCTTC
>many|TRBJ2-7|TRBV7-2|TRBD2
CASSERGGGYEQYF
TGTGCCAGCTCGGAGCGGGGCGGTGGCTACGAGCAGTACTTC
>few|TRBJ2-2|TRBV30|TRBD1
CAWSLRWDRGQANTGELFF
TGTGCCTGGAGTCTTAGGTGGGACAGGGGGCAGGCGAACACCGGGGAGCTGTTTTTT
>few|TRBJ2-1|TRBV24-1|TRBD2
CATSDQRGAYNEQFF
TGTGCCACCAGTGACCAGCGGGGAGCCTACAATGAGCAGTTCTTC
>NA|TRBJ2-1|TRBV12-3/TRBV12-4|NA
CASNPSQVFYNEQFF
TGTGCCAGCAACCCTTCTCAGGTTTTCTACAATGAGCAGTTCTTC